The 14 T cell receptor beta chains listed next were all sequenced from one sample in a study of blood T cell repertoires in COVID-19. Clones were read by immunoSEQ multiplex PCR, and TCRdb kept only the in-frame ones, dropping some. Of about 100,000 clones in the sample, just under 80% are singletons; the top ten hold 31%. Sequencing input: peripheral blood. These receptor sequences come from a man between 65 and 85 years old with active or convalescent COVID-19.

V is TRBV25-1 and J is TRBJ1-2; 8 bases line up with TRBD1. The CDR3 is 14 residues long. Germline CDR1 and CDR2: MGHDK and SYGVNS. After removal of 5 bases from V and 8 bases from J, the junction contained 10 bases not matched to a gene. As DNA, the CDR3 is TGTGCCAGCAGTAAAGGACAGGGTGAAGGGGGCTACACCTTC. It translates to CASSKGQGEGGYTF.

This clone was observed a handful of times. The V call is TRBV2, the J call TRBJ2-7, with 7 bases aligning to TRBD1. This CDR3 has 13 residues. V gave up 6 bases and J gave up 3 bases; unmatched junction bases: 5. CDR1 is SNHLY and CDR2 is FYNNEI in the germline V gene. DNA of the CDR3: TGTGCCAGCAGACTCGGGACAGACTACGAGCAGTACTTC. Protein product: CASRLGTDYEQYF. The whole variable domain, filled in from reference TRBV2 and TRBJ2-7, reads EPEVTQTPSHQVTQMGQEVILRCVPISNHLYFYWYRQILGQKVEFLVSFYNNEISEKSEIFDDQFSVERPDGSNFTLKIRSTKLEDSAMYFCASRLGTDYEQYFGPGTRLTVT.

The J gene is TRBJ2-2, the V gene TRBV5-1; a possible D gene is TRBD2 (6 bases). V was cut by 1 base and J by 6 bases, with 16 bases left in between. Germline V gene sequence: CDR1 SGHRS, CDR2 YFSETQ. CDR3 length: 16 residues. CDR3: CASSLRAWGESGELFF. The CDR3 DNA follows: TGCGCCAGCAGCTTGAGGGCCTGGGGGGAATCCGGGGAGCTGTTTTTT.

The rearrangement uses TRBV5-1 and TRBJ1-1; the match to TRBD1 covers 8 bases. The CDR3 sequence is 14 residues long. Germline CDR1 reads SGHRS; CDR2 reads YFSETQ. Losses at the gene ends were 2 bases for V and 4 bases for J; bases not matched to a gene: 4. The CDR3 protein is CASSFGQGFTEAFF. The CDR3 DNA reads as TGCGCCAGCAGCTTCGGACAGGGATTCACTGAAGCTTTCTTT.

The V gene is TRBV6-5, the J gene TRBJ2-2; the match to TRBD1 covers 10 bases. CDR1 is MNHEY, CDR2 SVGAGI, per germline. Losses at the gene ends were 6 bases for V and 4 bases for J; bases not matched to a gene: 5. CDR3 length equals 15 residues. The CDR3 sequence is CASRSRDRGTGELFF. DNA of the CDR3: TGTGCCAGCAGGAGCCGGGACAGGGGCACCGGGGAGCTGTTTTTT.

The chain recombines TRBV4-3 with TRBJ2-5; 12 nucleotides line up with TRBD2. Germline V gene data show CDR1 as LGHNA and CDR2 as YSLEER. V lost 4 bases and J lost 4; bases outside the gene matches: 13. This CDR3 region has 18 residues. DNA for the CDR3: TGCGCCAGCAGCCCACGGACTGCGACTAGCGGGAGCGGAGAGACCCAGTACTTC. Translation gives CASSPRTATSGSGETQYF.

The V gene is TRBV5-1, the J gene TRBJ2-5; D possibly corresponds to TRBD1 (5 bases). Trimming took off 3 bases at V and 4 bases at J, with 10 bases between the two ends. The CDR3 length is 13 residues. Germline V gene data show CDR1 as SGHRS and CDR2 as YFSETQ. CDR3 nucleotide sequence: TGCGCCAGCAGCTCAGGGAAGTTAGAGACCCAGTACTTC. Its translation: CASSSGKLETQYF.

V is TRBV18 and J is TRBJ1-2; possible D gene TRBD1, 5 bases. The CDR3 covers 14 residues. The V end was cut by 5 bases, the J end by 4 bases, with 14 bases between. Germline CDR1 and CDR2: KGHSH and LQKENI. CDR3 in DNA: TGTGCCAGCTCATTCAGAACAGGTCTCTATGGCTACACCTTC. It codes for CASSFRTGLYGYTF.

This rearrangement joins TRBV19 to TRBJ1-5, with 7 bases aligning to TRBD1. Germline-derived CDR1 and CDR2 are LNHDA and SQIVND (reference sequence). V trimming: 3 bases; J trimming: 7 bases; junction bases outside the gene matches: 12. The CDR3 has 16 amino acids. This CDR3 reads CASSISGQINGQPQHF. The CDR3 DNA reads TGTGCCAGTAGTATCTCGGGACAGATCAATGGACAGCCCCAGCATTTT. The full variable domain, with the rest looked up from reference TRBV19 and TRBJ1-5, is DGGITQSPKYLFRKEGQNVTLSCEQNLNHDAMYWYRQDPGQGLRLIYYSQIVNDFQKGDIAEGYSVSREKKESFPLTVTSAQKNPTAFYLCASSISGQINGQPQHFGDGTRLSIL.

This clone was seen a single time. The J gene is TRBJ2-7, the V gene TRBV6-2 or TRBV6-3; unclear D gene. Per the germline V gene, CDR1 is MNHEY and CDR2 is SVGEGT. This CDR3 is built from 12 residues. With 4 bases removed from V and 9 bases from J, the gap between germline ends came to 13 bases. The DNA of the CDR3 is TGTGCCAGCAGTTCCACATCCCTTGGGCAGTACTTC. This translates into CASSSTSLGQYF.

The genes are TRBV2 and TRBJ1-4; D gene unclear. Germline CDR1 reads SNHLY; CDR2 reads FYNNEI. The CDR3 is made up of 14 amino acids. V was shortened by 6 bases and J by 0 bases, with 8 bases between the two germline ends. The CDR3 reads CASRAGSTNEKLFF. For the CDR3, the DNA is TGTGCCAGCAGGGCAGGCTCAACTAATGAAAAACTGTTTTTT.

V usage is TRBV7-6 and J usage is TRBJ1-5; possible D gene TRBD1, 5 bases. With 1 base removed from V and 6 bases from J, the gap between germline ends came to 13 bases. Germline assignment: CDR1 SGHVS and CDR2 FNYEAQ. The CDR3 runs 15 residues. The CDR3 reads CASSLEPGSGQPQHF. As DNA, the CDR3 is TGTGCCAGCAGCTTAGAGCCAGGGTCGGGTCAGCCCCAGCATTTT.

The rearrangement links TRBV10-1 to TRBJ1-2; D gene uncertain. The CDR3 contains 13 residues. Trimming removed 7 bases from V and 6 bases from J, with 15 bases in between. Germline loops: CDR1 WNHNN, CDR2 SYGVQD (reference sequence). The CDR3 nucleotides read TGCGCCAGCACCTTAGACTCCCCCCATGGCTACACCTTC. This gives the protein CASTLDSPHGYTF.

The chain carries TRBV6-6 and TRBJ1-1, with no clear D. V was cut by 5 bases and J by 4 bases, with 14 bases left in between. The CDR3 has 14 residues. Per the germline V gene, CDR1 is MNHNY and CDR2 is SVGAGI (reference sequence). In DNA form, the CDR3 reads TGTGCCAGCAGTCGCGACTCCACGGGCACTGAAGCTTTCTTT. Translated: CASSRDSTGTEAFF.